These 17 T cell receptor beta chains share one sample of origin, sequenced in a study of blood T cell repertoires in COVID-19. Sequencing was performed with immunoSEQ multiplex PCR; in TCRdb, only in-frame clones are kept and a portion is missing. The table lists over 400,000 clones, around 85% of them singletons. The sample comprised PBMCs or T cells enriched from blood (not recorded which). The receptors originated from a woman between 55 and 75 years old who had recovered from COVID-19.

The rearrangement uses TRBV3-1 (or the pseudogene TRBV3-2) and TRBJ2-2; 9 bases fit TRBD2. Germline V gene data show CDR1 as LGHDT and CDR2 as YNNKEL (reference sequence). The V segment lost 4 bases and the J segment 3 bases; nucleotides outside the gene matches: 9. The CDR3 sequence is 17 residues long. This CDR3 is CASSPWGGGGDTGELFF. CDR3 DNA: TGTGCCAGCAGCCCCTGGGGAGGCGGGGGGGACACCGGGGAGCTGTTTTTT.

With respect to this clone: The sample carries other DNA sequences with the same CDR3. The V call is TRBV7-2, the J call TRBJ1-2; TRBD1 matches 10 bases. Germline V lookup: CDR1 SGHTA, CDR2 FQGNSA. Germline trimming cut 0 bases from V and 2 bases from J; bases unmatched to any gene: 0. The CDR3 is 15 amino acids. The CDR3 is CASSLAGQGNYGYTF. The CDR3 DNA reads TGTGCCAGCAGCTTAGCGGGACAGGGGAACTATGGCTACACCTTC.

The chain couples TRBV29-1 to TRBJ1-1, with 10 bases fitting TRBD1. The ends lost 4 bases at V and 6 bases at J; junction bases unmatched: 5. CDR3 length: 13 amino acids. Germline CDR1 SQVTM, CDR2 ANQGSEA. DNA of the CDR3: TGCAGCGTTGCCGGACAGGGGGTTCCTGAAGCTTTCTTT. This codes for CSVAGQGVPEAFF.

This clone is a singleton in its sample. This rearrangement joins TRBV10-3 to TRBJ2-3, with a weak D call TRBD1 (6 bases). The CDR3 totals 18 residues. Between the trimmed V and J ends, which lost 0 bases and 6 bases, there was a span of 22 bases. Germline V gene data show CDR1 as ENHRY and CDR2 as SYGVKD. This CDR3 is CAISESTGTKGGRDTQYF. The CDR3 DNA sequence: TGTGCCATCAGTGAGTCGACTGGTACGAAAGGGGGTCGGGATACGCAGTATTTT.

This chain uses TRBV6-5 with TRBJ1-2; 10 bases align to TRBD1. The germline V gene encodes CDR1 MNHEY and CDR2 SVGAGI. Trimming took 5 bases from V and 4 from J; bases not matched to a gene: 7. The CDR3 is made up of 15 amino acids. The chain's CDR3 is CASSQGGQGTYGYTF. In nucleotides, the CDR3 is TGTGCCAGCAGTCAGGGGGGACAGGGGACCTATGGCTACACCTTC.

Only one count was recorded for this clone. The chain's CDR3 is CASRTDFHNEQFF. The CDR3 DNA follows: TGTGCCAGCAGGACCGACTTTCACAATGAGCAGTTCTTC. V is TRBV27 and J is TRBJ2-1, with unresolved D. Looked up from germline, CDR1 is MNHEY and CDR2 is SMNVEV (reference sequence). The CDR3 runs 13 residues. Trimming pared 6 bases from V and 5 bases from J, leaving 11 bases between.

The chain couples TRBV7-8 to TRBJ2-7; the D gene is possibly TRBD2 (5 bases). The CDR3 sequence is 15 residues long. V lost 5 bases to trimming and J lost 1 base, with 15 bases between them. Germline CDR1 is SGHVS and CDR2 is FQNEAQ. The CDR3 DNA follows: TGTGCCAGCAGCCCGGAAGCGGTCCGATCCTACGAGCAGTACGTC. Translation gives CASSPEAVRSYEQYV.

CDR3 nucleotides: TGTGCTAGTGGTTTGGTAGCGGGGGGGAGAGAGACCCAGTACTTC. Its protein product is CASGLVAGGRETQYF. J is TRBJ2-5 and V is TRBV12-5; 10 bases agree with TRBD2. J was trimmed by 4 bases and V by 0 bases; bases with no gene match: 2. The germline gives CDR1 LGHNT, CDR2 FRNRAP. The CDR3 totals 15 residues.

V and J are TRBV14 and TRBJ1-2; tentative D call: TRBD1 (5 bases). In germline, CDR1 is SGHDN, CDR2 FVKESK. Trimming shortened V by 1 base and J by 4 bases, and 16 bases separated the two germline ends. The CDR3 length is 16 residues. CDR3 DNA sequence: TGTGCCAGCAGCCAAGGGACACCCTACAGAAGCTATGGCTACACCTTC. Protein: CASSQGTPYRSYGYTF.

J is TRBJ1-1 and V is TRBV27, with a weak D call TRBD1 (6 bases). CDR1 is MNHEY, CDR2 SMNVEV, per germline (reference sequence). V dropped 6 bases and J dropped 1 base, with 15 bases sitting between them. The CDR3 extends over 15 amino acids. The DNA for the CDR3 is TGTGCCAGCAGCCTCGAAAAGGGACAGAACACTGAAGCTTTCTTT. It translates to CASSLEKGQNTEAFF.

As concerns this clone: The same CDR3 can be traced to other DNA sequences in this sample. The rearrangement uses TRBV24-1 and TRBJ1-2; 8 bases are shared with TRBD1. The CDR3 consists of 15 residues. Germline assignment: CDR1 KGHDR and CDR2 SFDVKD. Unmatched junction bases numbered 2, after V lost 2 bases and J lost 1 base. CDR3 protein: CATSDSGQGNYGYTF. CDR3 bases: TGTGCCACCAGTGATTCCGGACAGGGTAACTATGGCTACACCTTC.

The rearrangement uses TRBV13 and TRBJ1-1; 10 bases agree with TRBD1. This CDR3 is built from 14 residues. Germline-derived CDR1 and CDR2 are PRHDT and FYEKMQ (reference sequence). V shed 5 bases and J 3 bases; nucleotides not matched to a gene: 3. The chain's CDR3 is CASSRGQGHTEAFF. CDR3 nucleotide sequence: TGTGCCAGCAGCCGGGGACAGGGGCACACTGAAGCTTTCTTT. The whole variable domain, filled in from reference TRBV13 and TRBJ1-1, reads AAGVIQSPRHLIKEKRETATLKCYPIPRHDTVYWYQQGPGQDPQFLISFYEKMQSDKGSIPDRFSAQQFSDYHSELNMSSLELGDSALYFCASSRGQGHTEAFFGQGTRLTVV.

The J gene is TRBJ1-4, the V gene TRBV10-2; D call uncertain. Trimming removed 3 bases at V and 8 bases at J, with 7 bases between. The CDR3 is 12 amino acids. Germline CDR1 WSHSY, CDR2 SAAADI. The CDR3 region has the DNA TGCGCCAGCAGTGACCTAGTGGAAAAACTGTTTTTT. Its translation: CASSDLVEKLFF.

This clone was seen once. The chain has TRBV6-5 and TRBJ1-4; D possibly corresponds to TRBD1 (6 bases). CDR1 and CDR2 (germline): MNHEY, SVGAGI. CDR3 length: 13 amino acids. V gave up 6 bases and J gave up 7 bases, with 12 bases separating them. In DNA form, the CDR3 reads TGTGCCAGCAGACAGGGCCTGGTTGAAAAACTGTTTTTT. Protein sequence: CASRQGLVEKLFF.

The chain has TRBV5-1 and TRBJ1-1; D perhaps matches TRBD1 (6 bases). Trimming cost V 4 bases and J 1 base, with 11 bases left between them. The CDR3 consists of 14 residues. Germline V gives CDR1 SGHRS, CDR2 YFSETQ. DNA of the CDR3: TGCGCCAGCAGCCGGGTGACAGGGAACACTGAAGCTTTCTTT. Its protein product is CASSRVTGNTEAFF. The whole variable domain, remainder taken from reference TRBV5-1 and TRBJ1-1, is KAGVTQTPRYLIKTRGQQVTLSCSPISGHRSVSWYQQTPGQGLQFLFEYFSETQRNKGNFPGRFSGRQFSNSRSEMNVSTLELGDSALYLCASSRVTGNTEAFFGQGTRLTVV.

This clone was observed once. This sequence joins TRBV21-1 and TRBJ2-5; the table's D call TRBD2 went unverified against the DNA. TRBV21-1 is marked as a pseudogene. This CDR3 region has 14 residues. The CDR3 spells CASSKGRLARPQYF. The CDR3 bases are TGTGCCAGCAGCAAGGGGAGACTAGCGAGACCCCAGTACTTC.

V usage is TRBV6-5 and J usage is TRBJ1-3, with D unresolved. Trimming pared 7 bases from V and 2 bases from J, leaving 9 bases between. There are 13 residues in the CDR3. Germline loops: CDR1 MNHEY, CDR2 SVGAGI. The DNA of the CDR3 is TGTGCCAGCAAGGAGGGCCCTGGAAACACCATATATTTT. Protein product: CASKEGPGNTIYF.